This passage covers 17 T cell receptor beta chains from one sample sequenced in a study of blood T cell repertoires in COVID-19. TCRdb keeps only in-frame clones here, not all; method: immunoSEQ multiplex PCR. The table has under 150,000 clones, roughly 85% seen once. The specimen was peripheral blood. The receptor set was obtained from a human donor in a cohort sampled during active COVID-19.

The chain links TRBV30 to TRBJ1-1; D call uncertain. The CDR3 is 12 amino acids. Trimming took 4 bases from V and 0 from J, leaving 6 bases between them. Per germline, CDR1 GTSNPN and CDR2 SVGIG (reference sequence). The CDR3 sequence is CAWTTVNTEAFF. The CDR3 nucleotides read TGTGCCTGGACTACGGTGAACACTGAAGCTTTCTTT.

The chain combines TRBV6-5 with TRBJ1-2; 8 positions match TRBD1. Germline-derived CDR1 and CDR2 are MNHEY and SVGAGI. The CDR3 consists of 13 residues. J gave up 5 bases and V 6 bases, and 5 bases lay outside the gene matches. This CDR3 reads CASRQQGVYGYTF. The CDR3 DNA is TGTGCCAGCAGACAACAGGGGGTTTATGGCTACACCTTC.

The V call is TRBV28, the J call TRBJ2-5, with no clear D. Germline CDR1 and CDR2: MDHEN and SYDVKM. V was trimmed by 6 bases and J by 5 bases, leaving 13 bases between them. This CDR3 is built from 13 residues. The chain's CDR3 is CASSPAVGETQYF. The CDR3 region has the DNA TGTGCCAGCAGCCCGGCGGTCGGGGAGACCCAGTACTTC.

The CDR3 loop reads CASSPGLAGSNEQFF. The CDR3 DNA sequence: TGTGCCAGCAGTCCCGGACTAGCGGGGAGCAATGAGCAGTTCTTC. The rearrangement links TRBV28 to TRBJ2-1; 12 positions match TRBD2. Losses at the gene ends were 5 bases for V and 6 bases for J; bases not matched to a gene: 5. Germline values: CDR1 MDHEN, CDR2 SYDVKM. The CDR3 loop spans 15 amino acids. Drawing the rest from reference TRBV28 and TRBJ2-1, the complete variable domain is DVKVTQSSRYLVKRTGEKVFLECVQDMDHENMFWYRQDPGLGLRLIYFSYDVKMKEKGDIPEGYSVSREKKERFSLILESASTNQTSMYLCASSPGLAGSNEQFFGPGTRLTVL.

The chain links TRBV7-9 to TRBJ1-2; D may be TRBD1 (5 bases). Per the germline V gene, CDR1 is SEHNR and CDR2 is FQNEAQ (reference sequence). Trimming removed 6 bases at V and 4 bases at J, with 18 bases between. The CDR3 runs 15 residues. The CDR3 protein is CASSSMGGASYGYTF. The DNA of the CDR3 is TGTGCCAGCAGTTCAATGGGAGGGGCCTCCTATGGCTACACCTTC.

V gene TRBV14 combines with J gene TRBJ1-2, with 7 positions matching TRBD1. In germline, CDR1 is SGHDN, CDR2 FVKESK. The CDR3 length is 17 residues. Unmatched junction bases numbered 19, after V lost 4 bases and J lost 8 bases. The CDR3 nucleotides read TGTGCCAGCAGCCCCTTTAAAAGGGCGACAGGGATTCTCGGCTACACCTTC. Translated: CASSPFKRATGILGYTF.

The J gene is TRBJ2-3, the V gene TRBV19; 8 bases fit TRBD1. CDR3 size: 15 residues. CDR1 and CDR2 from the germline V gene are LNHDA and SQIVND (reference sequence). V lost 5 bases and J lost 2; bases outside the gene matches: 6. The CDR3 region has the DNA TGTGCCAGTAGTCCGAGGACAGGGTACACAGATACGCAGTATTTT. Encoded protein: CASSPRTGYTDTQYF.

The genes are TRBV10-3 and TRBJ1-2, with 9 bases lining up with TRBD1. CDR3 size: 12 residues. Per germline, CDR1 ENHRY and CDR2 SYGVKD. V was pared by 6 bases and J by 8 bases, with 4 bases of the junction left unmatched. DNA of the CDR3: TGTGCCATCAGGGGGACAGGGTGGGGCTACACCTTC. Translation gives CAIRGTGWGYTF.

The chain links TRBV7-2 to TRBJ2-3; 11 positions agree with TRBD2. The length of the CDR3 is 17 residues. The J segment lost 2 bases and the V segment lost 2 bases, leaving 6 bases of the junction unmatched. The germline gives CDR1 SGHTA, CDR2 FQGNSA. The CDR3 sequence is CASSLITSGGLTDTQYF. CDR3 nucleotides: TGTGCCAGCAGCTTAATCACTAGCGGGGGCCTCACAGATACGCAGTATTTT. The entire variable domain, with the rest obtained from reference TRBV7-2 and TRBJ2-3, is as follows: GAGVSQSPSNKVTEKGKDVELRCDPISGHTALYWYRQSLGQGLEFLIYFQGNSAPDKSGLPSDRFSAERTGGSVSTLTIQRTQQEDSAVYLCASSLITSGGLTDTQYFGPGTRLTVL.

This sequence joins TRBV18 and TRBJ1-2; 11 nucleotides align to TRBD1. Germline assignment: CDR1 KGHSH and CDR2 LQKENI. CDR3 length: 17 residues. Trimming took 3 bases from V and 3 from J; bases not matched to a gene: 9. The chain's CDR3 is CASSPPRTGGADYGYTF. The CDR3, as DNA: TGTGCCAGCTCACCCCCCCGGACAGGGGGCGCCGACTATGGCTACACCTTC.

CDR3 region: CASSLGLAADTQYF. CDR3 in DNA: TGCGCCAGCAGCCTTGGACTAGCGGCAGATACGCAGTATTTT. The J gene is TRBJ2-3, the V gene TRBV10-2, with 10 bases fitting TRBD2. Germline lookup yields CDR1 WSHSY and CDR2 SAAADI. The CDR3 has 14 amino acids. The trim removed 6 bases at V and 4 bases at J, leaving 4 bases unmatched.

The genes are TRBV5-5 and TRBJ1-4, with D unresolved. The germline gives CDR1 SGHKS, CDR2 YYEKEE (reference sequence). Trimming left V 4 bases short and J 0 bases short, with 10 bases between. CDR3 length equals 15 residues. CDR3 sequence reads: CASSLVGSTNEKLFF. In DNA form, the CDR3 reads TGTGCCAGCAGCCTTGTGGGCTCAACTAATGAAAAACTGTTTTTT.

V is TRBV12-3 or TRBV12-4 and J is TRBJ2-2, with D unresolved. The CDR3 totals 11 residues. Trimming removed 7 bases at V and 7 bases at J, with 7 bases between. CDR3 sequence reads: CASTLRGELFF. The CDR3 region has the DNA TGTGCCAGCACCCTTCGCGGGGAGCTGTTTTTT.

This clone was seen only once. The V gene is TRBV15, the J gene TRBJ2-1; 9 nucleotides line up with TRBD2. The germline V gene encodes CDR1 LNHNV and CDR2 YYDKDF (reference sequence). The CDR3 consists of 15 residues. Trimming removed 0 bases from V and 5 bases from J; junction bases left unmatched: 2. The DNA for the CDR3 is TGTGCCACCAGCAGAGAACTAGCGGGTAACAATGAGCAGTTCTTC. Protein product: CATSRELAGNNEQFF.

The chain joins TRBV18 to TRBJ1-5; 7 nucleotides align to TRBD1. V trimming: 5 bases; J trimming: 2 bases; junction bases outside the gene matches: 6. CDR3 length equals 15 residues. Germline V gene sequence: CDR1 KGHSH, CDR2 LQKENI. The CDR3: CASSRQGSGNQPQHF. The CDR3 DNA reads TGTGCCAGCTCAAGACAGGGTTCGGGCAATCAGCCCCAGCATTTT.

V is TRBV13 and J is TRBJ1-2; a weak D match, TRBD1 (6 bases). V lost 0 bases and J lost 5, with 13 bases in between. From germline, CDR1 is PRHDT and CDR2 FYEKMQ (reference sequence). The length of the CDR3 is 15 residues. The CDR3 here is CASSLGQGLEYGYTF. CDR3 nucleotide sequence: TGTGCCAGCAGCTTAGGGCAGGGGCTGGAATATGGCTACACCTTC.

The V gene is TRBV6-5, the J gene TRBJ1-5, with D possibly TRBD1 on 5 matching bases. CDR3 length equals 14 residues. Germline loops: CDR1 MNHEY, CDR2 SVGAGI. The V end lost 6 bases, the J end lost 3 bases, and 12 bases lay between the germline ends. The DNA for the CDR3 is TGTGCCAGCAGCCGTGACAGCCACAATCAGCCCCAGCATTTT. It codes for CASSRDSHNQPQHF.